This record looks at one T cell receptor (beta chain) sequence and its context. The data derive from a study of shared clonotypes between healthy human individuals. The CDR3 is 15 residues long. With 2 bases removed from V and 3 bases from J, the gap between germline ends came to 10 bases. The V gene's germline CDR1 is MNHEY and CDR2 SVGAGI. It was CD45RO-negative cells, positively selected for CCR7, that made up naive CD8 cells, with terminally differentiated effector memory CD45RA+ cells excluded. The data were produced by immunoSEQ multiplex PCR, yet TCRdb's version contains in-frame clones alone and is incomplete. The data contain more than 2 million clones, 93% of them singletons.

Specimen: naive CD8+ T cells from PBMCs. The receptor comes from a man in his late teens or twenties in good health. Some clones in this sample may be carry-over from other donors' samples. This chain uses TRBV6-5 with TRBJ2-2; maybe TRBD1 (5 bases). The CDR3 sequence is CASSYLEQDTGELFF. CDR3 DNA: TGTGCCAGCAGTTACCTTGAACAGGACACCGGGGAGCTGTTTTTT.